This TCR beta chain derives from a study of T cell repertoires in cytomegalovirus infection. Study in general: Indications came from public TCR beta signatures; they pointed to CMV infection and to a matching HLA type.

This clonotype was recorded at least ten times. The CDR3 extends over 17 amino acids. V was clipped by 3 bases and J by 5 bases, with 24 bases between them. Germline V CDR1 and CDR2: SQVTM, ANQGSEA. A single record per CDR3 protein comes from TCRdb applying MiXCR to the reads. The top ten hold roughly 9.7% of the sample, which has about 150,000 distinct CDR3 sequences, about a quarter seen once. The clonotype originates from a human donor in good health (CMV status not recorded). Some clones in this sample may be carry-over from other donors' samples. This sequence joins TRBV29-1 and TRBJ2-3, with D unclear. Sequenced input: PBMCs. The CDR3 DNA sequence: TGCAGCGTTGAGATCAATGGACGCCTACTATCGGGAGATACGCAGTATTTT. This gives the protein CSVEINGRLLSGDTQYF.